This T cell receptor beta chain was profiled in a study of T cell repertoires in cytomegalovirus infection. About the study: The public TCR beta signatures pointed to both CMV infection and matching HLA type.

This CDR3 is 13 amino acids long. Germline CDR1 MGHDK, CDR2 SYGVNS. Trimming took off 8 bases at V and 3 bases at J, with 14 bases between the two ends. Study-level findings and limits: Carriers of CMV and the relevant HLA type were discriminated by public TCR beta frequency. CMV-specific HLA-C-restricted TCR beta clonotypes dominated the ex vivo response.

This clonotype was picked up a small number of times. Its target is not known. Via MiXCR, TCRdb re-called the reads, giving one row per CDR3 protein. The sample includes around 130,000 distinct CDR3 sequences, 24% seen only once; the top ten take approximately 35%. J is TRBJ2-7 and V is TRBV25-1; D ambiguous. Sequenced material: PBMCs, sequenced either directly or after in vitro stimulation (not recorded which). The TCR was taken from a human donor in good health (CMV status not recorded). Some clones in this sample may be carry-over from other donors' samples. CDR3 in DNA: TGTGCCAGCGCCGGAAGGAACTACTACGAGCAGTACTTC. It specifies CASAGRNYYEQYF.